The rows below give T cell receptor beta chains drawn from one sample of a study of T cell repertoires in cytomegalovirus infection. TCRdb passed the reads through MiXCR, listing each CDR3 protein once. The sample includes about 230,000 distinct CDR3 sequences, over 20% of them seen just once. Material: CD8+ T cells from PBMCs. The origin of the receptors is a human donor in good health (CMV status not recorded). Some clones in this sample may be carry-over from other donors' samples. Each CDR3 is given with its conserved first and last residue. A D gene is named only where the DNA matches it firmly. Expanded clones get a size class; other rows say once, few or many, or leave the size out.

J gene | V gene | clone size | D gene | CDR3 protein | CDR3 DNA
TRBJ1-2 | TRBV6-4 | - | - | CASSDSGQDYGYTF | TGTGCCAGCAGTGACTCGGGGCAGGACTATGGCTACACCTTC
TRBJ1-5 | TRBV6-6 | few | - | CASGPGNQPQHF | TGTGCCTCAGGGCCGGGAAATCAGCCCCAGCATTTT
TRBJ1-1 | TRBV2 | - | - | CAVHPIETEAFF | TGTGCCGTTCATCCTATTGAGACTGAAGCTTTCTTT
TRBJ2-7 | TRBV20-1 | few | - | CSARAVQGSYEQYF | TGCAGTGCTAGGGCTGTTCAGGGGTCATACGAGCAGTACTTC
TRBJ2-2 | TRBV7-8 | many | - | CASSLVGSGELFF | TGTGCCAGCAGCTTAGTAGGGTCCGGGGAGCTGTTTTTT
TRBJ2-2 | TRBV6-2/TRBV6-3 | - | TRBD2 | CASSYSKLAGYTGELFF | TGTGCCAGCAGTTACTCGAAGCTAGCGGGATACACCGGGGAGCTGTTTTTT
TRBJ1-2 | TRBV7-6 | few | - | CASSSPGLNYGYTF | TGTGCCAGCAGCTCGCCCGGATTGAATTATGGCTACACCTTC
TRBJ2-3 | TRBV15 | - | TRBD2 | CATSRVLGLAGGTDTQYF | TGTGCCACCAGCAGAGTTCTAGGGCTAGCGGGGGGCACAGATACGCAGTATTTT
TRBJ1-1 | TRBV28 | many | - | CASSLPPREAFF | TGTGCCAGCAGTCTTCCTCCGCGGGAAGCTTTCTTT
TRBJ2-2 | TRBV9 | few | - | CASSVAGNLANTGELFF | TGTGCCAGCAGCGTAGCGGGTAACCTCGCGAACACCGGGGAGCTGTTTTTT
TRBJ2-1 | TRBV7-6 | many | - | CASSPLPDSLNEQFF | TGTGCCAGCAGTCCTCTCCCCGATAGCCTCAATGAGCAGTTCTTC
TRBJ1-1 | TRBV28 | few | TRBD1 | CASSLSAGGVEAFF | TGTGCCAGCAGTTTATCTGCAGGGGGCGTTGAAGCTTTCTTT
TRBJ1-2 | TRBV28 | - | - | CASSPVHDYGYTF | TGTGCCAGCAGCCCAGTTCATGACTATGGCTACACCTTC
TRBJ2-1 | TRBV20-1 | - | TRBD2 | CSATGTSEPYNEQFF | TGCAGTGCCACCGGGACTAGCGAGCCCTACAATGAGCAGTTCTTC
TRBJ2-1 | TRBV14 | few | - | CASSQDRRQIYNEQFF | TGTGCCAGCAGCCAAGATCGTAGGCAGATTTACAATGAGCAGTTCTTC
TRBJ1-2 | TRBV28 | - | - | CTSSWDGYYGYTF | TGTACCAGCAGCTGGGACGGATACTATGGCTACACCTTC
TRBJ2-7 | TRBV12-3/TRBV12-4 | many | - | CASRDSSSYEQYF | TGTGCCAGCAGGGACTCCAGCTCCTACGAGCAGTACTTC
TRBJ1-2 | TRBV6-5 | - | - | CASSYFISYGYTF | TGTGCCAGCAGTTACTTTATTAGCTATGGCTACACCTTC
TRBJ2-7 | TRBV12-3/TRBV12-4 | many | - | CASSLAGPEQYF | TGTGCCAGCAGTTTAGCGGGACCCGAGCAGTACTTC
TRBJ2-7 | TRBV19 | - | TRBD1 | CASSIRGQGNEQYF | TGTGCCAGTAGTATCCGCGGACAGGGGAACGAGCAGTACTTC
TRBJ2-7 | TRBV14 | few | - | CASSQARFIEQYF | TGTGCCAGCAGCCAAGCTCGTTTCATCGAGCAGTACTTC
TRBJ1-1 | TRBV4-1 | - | - | CASSQDGNEAFF | TGCGCCAGCAGCCAAGATGGGAATGAAGCTTTCTTT
TRBJ2-1 | TRBV2 | - | - | CASLGNEQFF | TGTGCCAGTCTGGGGAATGAGCAGTTCTTC
TRBJ1-2 | TRBV30 | few | - | CAWSETGFYGYTF | TGTGCCTGGAGTGAGACAGGATTCTATGGCTACACCTTC
TRBJ2-6 | TRBV4-1 | many | TRBD1 | CASSPGGQGTSFSGANVLTF | TGCGCCAGCAGCCCCGGGGGACAGGGGACTTCGTTCTCTGGGGCCAACGTCCTGACTTTC
TRBJ1-1 | TRBV7-8 | many | - | CASSSGGGRTEAFF | TGTGCCAGCAGCTCCGGTGGCGGTAGGACTGAAGCTTTCTTT